This TCR beta chain was captured by sequencing in a study of blood T cells in healthy people across ages. Across the study: For every two T cells, template switching captured about one barcoded beta molecule.

Then a second PCR, running about 6 to 12 cycles, was carried out with a sample-barcoded 5' primer and a J-beta primer mix. One entry per CDR3 protein, called by TCRdb with MiXCR from the 5' RACE reads. The sample lists approximately 730,000 distinct CDR3 sequences; roughly 41% were seen once. V was cut by 7 bases and J by 7 bases, with 10 bases left in between. The CDR3 sequence is 11 residues long. Sequencing used blood. This chain uses TRBV12-3 or TRBV12-4 with TRBJ1-2, with no clear D. The receptor comes from a woman aged 60-75 years in good health. CDR3 DNA sequence: TGTGCCAGCAACCAAGGCCCTGGCTACACCTTC. Its translation: CASNQGPGYTF.